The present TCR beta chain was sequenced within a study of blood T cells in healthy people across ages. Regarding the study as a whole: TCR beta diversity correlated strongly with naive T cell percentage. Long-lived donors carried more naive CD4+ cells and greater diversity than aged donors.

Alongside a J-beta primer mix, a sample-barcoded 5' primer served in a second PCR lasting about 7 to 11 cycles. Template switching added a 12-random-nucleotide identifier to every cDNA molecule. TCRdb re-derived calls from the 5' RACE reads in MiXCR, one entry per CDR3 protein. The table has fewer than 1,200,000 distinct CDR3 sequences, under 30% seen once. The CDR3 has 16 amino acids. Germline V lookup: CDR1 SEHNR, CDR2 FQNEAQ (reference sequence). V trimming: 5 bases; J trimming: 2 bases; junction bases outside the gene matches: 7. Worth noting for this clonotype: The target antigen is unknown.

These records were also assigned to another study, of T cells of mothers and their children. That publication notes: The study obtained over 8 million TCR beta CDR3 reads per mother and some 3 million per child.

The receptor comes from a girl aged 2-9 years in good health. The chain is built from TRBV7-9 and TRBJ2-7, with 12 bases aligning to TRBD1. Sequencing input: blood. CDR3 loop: CASSVGDRGLTYEQYF. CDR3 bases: TGTGCCAGCAGCGTAGGGGACAGGGGGCTAACCTACGAGCAGTACTTC.